This TCR beta chain was sequenced in a study of T cell changes during pregnancy in multiple sclerosis. Using immunoSEQ multiplex PCR, the repertoire was profiled, and TCRdb retains in-frame clones only, with some absent. The sample has 50,000 to 60,000 clones, about nine tenths seen once; the top ten hold more than 1.5%. The CDR3 covers 14 residues. Germline V CDR1 and CDR2: KGHSY, FQNENV. V lost 0 bases to trimming and J lost 3 bases, with 9 bases between them. This chain joins TRBV16 and TRBJ2-7; D not resolved. This TCR came from a female donor with multiple sclerosis, enrolled in a pregnancy study. The specimen was peripheral blood, collected after pregnancy. The CDR3 sequence is CASSQSPDFYEQYF. In DNA form, the CDR3 reads TGTGCCAGCAGCCAATCTCCCGACTTCTACGAGCAGTACTTC.